Sequencing of this TCR beta chain was carried out in a study of T cell responses to AZD1222 COVID-19 vaccine. The protocol was immunoSEQ multiplex PCR, while the TCRdb copy is restricted to in-frame clones and leaves out a portion. The data show about 69,000 clones, with 86% seen just once and about 2.7% held by the top ten. This TCR derives from an adult in good health. This sample comprised peripheral blood, obtained on day 0 of AZD1222 vaccination.

CDR3 sequence: CASSPLTGTAEAFF. CDR3 in DNA: TGTGCCAGCAGTCCTCTCACCGGGACAGCTGAAGCTTTCTTT. V and J are TRBV28 and TRBJ1-1; TRBD1 matches at 7 bases. The CDR3 is 14 residues long. Germline lookup yields CDR1 MDHEN and CDR2 SYDVKM. Losses at the gene ends were 5 bases for V and 6 bases for J; bases not matched to a gene: 9. The complete variable domain, with remaining parts taken from reference TRBV28 and TRBJ1-1, reads DVKVTQSSRYLVKRTGEKVFLECVQDMDHENMFWYRQDPGLGLRLIYFSYDVKMKEKGDIPEGYSVSREKKERFSLILESASTNQTSMYLCASSPLTGTAEAFFGQGTRLTVV.